This T cell receptor beta chain was recovered during a study of T cell clonotyping in hematopoietic cell transplantation. Whole-study results and caveats: After transplant, recipient diversity fell while pathologically expanded clonotypes grew through day 180.

Recipients were bled about 28 days pretransplant and at posttransplant days 30, 100, 180. This clone occurred once. The antigen remains undetermined. CDR3 length: 15 residues. V was trimmed by 9 bases and J by 1 base, leaving 18 bases between them. Germline CDR1 reads SGHRS; CDR2 reads YFSETQ. Profiling relied on immunoSEQ multiplex PCR, and the TCRdb table lists in-frame clones only, not all of them. The repertoire holds about 7,500 clones, approximately 94% seen once, with approximately 4.8% in the top ten. This chain connects TRBV5-1 to TRBJ2-3; D unresolved. This sequence was found in a female patient in her 50s who had an allogeneic stem cell transplant from an unrelated donor, so the T cells may come from the graft donor. Some clones in this sample may be carry-over from other donors' samples. The source material was PBMCs, sampled 180 days after allogeneic stem cell transplant. Here the CDR3 reads CAKPKTVRGTDTQYF. The CDR3 DNA sequence: TGCGCCAAGCCGAAGACGGTTCGGGGCACAGATACGCAGTATTTT.